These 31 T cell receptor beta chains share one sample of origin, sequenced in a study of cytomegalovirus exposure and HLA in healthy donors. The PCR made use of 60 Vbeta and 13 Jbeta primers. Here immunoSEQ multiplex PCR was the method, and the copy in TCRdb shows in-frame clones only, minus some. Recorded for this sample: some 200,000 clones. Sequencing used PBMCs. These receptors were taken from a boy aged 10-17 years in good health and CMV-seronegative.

The CDR3 DNA follows: TGTGCCAGTAGTGGGCGGACAGGGGGCGTCCAGTTCGGAGATACGCAGTATTTT. Residues: CASSGRTGGVQFGDTQYF. This chain connects TRBV19 to TRBJ2-3, with 11 bases identical to TRBD1. Trimming removed 5 bases from V and 5 bases from J; junction bases left unmatched: 15. The germline V gene encodes CDR1 LNHDA and CDR2 SQIVND (reference sequence). The CDR3 totals 18 residues. Full variable domain (remainder filled in from reference TRBV19 and TRBJ2-3): DGGITQSPKYLFRKEGQNVTLSCEQNLNHDAMYWYRQDPGQGLRLIYYSQIVNDFQKGDIAEGYSVSREKKESFPLTVTSAQKNPTAFYLCASSGRTGGVQFGDTQYFGPGTRLTVL.

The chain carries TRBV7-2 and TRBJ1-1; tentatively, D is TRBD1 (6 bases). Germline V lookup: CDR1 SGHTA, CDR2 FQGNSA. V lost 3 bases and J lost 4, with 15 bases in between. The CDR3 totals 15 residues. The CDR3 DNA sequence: TGTGCCAGCAGCTTTACTGGGGGCGCCGGCACTGAAGCTTTCTTT. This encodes CASSFTGGAGTEAFF.

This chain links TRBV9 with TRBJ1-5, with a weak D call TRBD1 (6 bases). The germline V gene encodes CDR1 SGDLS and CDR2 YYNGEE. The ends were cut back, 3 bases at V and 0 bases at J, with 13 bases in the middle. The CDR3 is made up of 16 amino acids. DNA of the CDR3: TGTGCCAGCAGCGGGGGGACACCTGATAGCAATCAGCCCCAGCATTTT. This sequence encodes CASSGGTPDSNQPQHF.

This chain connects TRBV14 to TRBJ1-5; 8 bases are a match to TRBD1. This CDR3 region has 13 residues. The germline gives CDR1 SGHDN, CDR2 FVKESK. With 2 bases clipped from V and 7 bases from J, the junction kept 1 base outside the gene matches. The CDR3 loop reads CASSQHRGQPQHF. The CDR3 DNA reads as TGTGCCAGCAGCCAACACAGGGGGCAGCCCCAGCATTTT. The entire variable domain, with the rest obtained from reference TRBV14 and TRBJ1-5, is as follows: EAGVTQFPSHSVIEKGQTVTLRCDPISGHDNLYWYRRVMGKEIKFLLHFVKESKQDESGMPNNRFLAERTGGTYSTLKVQPAELEDSGVYFCASSQHRGQPQHFGDGTRLSIL.

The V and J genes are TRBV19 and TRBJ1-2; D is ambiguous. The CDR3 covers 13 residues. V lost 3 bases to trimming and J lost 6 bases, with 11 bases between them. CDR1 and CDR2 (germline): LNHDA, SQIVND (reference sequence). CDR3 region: CASSILTANGYTF. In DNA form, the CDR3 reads TGTGCCAGTAGTATCCTCACAGCCAATGGCTACACCTTC.

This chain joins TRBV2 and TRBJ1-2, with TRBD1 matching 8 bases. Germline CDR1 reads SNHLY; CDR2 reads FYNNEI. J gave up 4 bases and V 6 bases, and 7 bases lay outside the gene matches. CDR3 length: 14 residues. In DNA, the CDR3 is TGTGCCAGCAGGACCCAGGGGGCATCCTATGGCTACACCTTC. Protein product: CASRTQGASYGYTF.

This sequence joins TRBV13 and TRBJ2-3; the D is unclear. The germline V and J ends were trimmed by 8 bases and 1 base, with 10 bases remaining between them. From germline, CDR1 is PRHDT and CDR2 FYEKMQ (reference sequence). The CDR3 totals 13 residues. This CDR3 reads CASLKAGTDTQYF. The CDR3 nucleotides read TGTGCCAGCCTGAAGGCGGGCACAGATACGCAGTATTTT.

This chain's CDR3 is CSGPSGESQETQYF. CDR3 DNA: TGCAGCGGCCCGTCGGGGGAGAGTCAAGAGACCCAGTACTTC. The chain combines TRBV29-1 with TRBJ2-5; possibly TRBD2 for D (6 bases). Trimming shortened V by 7 bases and J by 2 bases, and 17 bases separated the two germline ends. From germline, CDR1 is SQVTM and CDR2 ANQGSEA. The CDR3 is made up of 14 amino acids.

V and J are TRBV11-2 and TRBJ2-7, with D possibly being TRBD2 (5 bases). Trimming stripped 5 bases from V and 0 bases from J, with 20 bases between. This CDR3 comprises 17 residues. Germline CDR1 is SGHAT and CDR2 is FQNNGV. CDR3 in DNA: TGTGCCAGCAGCGCCCTCGCGGGCATAAGATCCTCCTACGAGCAGTACTTC. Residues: CASSALAGIRSSYEQYF.

The CDR3 loop is CASKIQGFKMNTEAFF. In nucleotides, the CDR3 is TGTGCCAGCAAGATCCAGGGATTTAAAATGAACACTGAAGCTTTCTTT. This chain connects TRBV2 to TRBJ1-1; weak D call: TRBD1 (5 bases). Germline assignment: CDR1 SNHLY and CDR2 FYNNEI. The CDR3 loop spans 16 amino acids. V lost 7 bases and J 0 bases, leaving 18 bases between the germline ends.

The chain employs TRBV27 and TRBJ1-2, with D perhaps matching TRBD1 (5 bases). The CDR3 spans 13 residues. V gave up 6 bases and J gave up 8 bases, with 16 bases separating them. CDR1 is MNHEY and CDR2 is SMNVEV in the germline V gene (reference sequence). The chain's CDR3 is CASRLTKGSGYTF. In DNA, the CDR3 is TGTGCCAGCAGACTCACAAAGGGGTCCGGCTACACCTTC.

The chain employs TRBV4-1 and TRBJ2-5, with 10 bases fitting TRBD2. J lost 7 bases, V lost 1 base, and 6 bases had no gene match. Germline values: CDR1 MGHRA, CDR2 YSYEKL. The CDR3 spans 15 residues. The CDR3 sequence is CASSQGTSGVGTQYF. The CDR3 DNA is TGCGCCAGCAGCCAAGGAACTAGCGGGGTGGGGACCCAGTACTTC.

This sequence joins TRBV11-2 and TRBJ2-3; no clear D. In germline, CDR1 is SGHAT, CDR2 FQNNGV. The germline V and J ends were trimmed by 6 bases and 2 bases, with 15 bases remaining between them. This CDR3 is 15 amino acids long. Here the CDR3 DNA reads TGTGCCAGCAGTTTGGGCACTCTGTCCACAGATACGCAGTATTTT. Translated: CASSLGTLSTDTQYF.

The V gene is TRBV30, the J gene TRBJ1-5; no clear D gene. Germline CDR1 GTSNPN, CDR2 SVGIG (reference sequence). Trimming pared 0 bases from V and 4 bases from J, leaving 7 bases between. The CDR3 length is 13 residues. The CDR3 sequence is CAWSVQTNQPQHF. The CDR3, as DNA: TGTGCCTGGAGTGTCCAGACTAATCAGCCCCAGCATTTT.

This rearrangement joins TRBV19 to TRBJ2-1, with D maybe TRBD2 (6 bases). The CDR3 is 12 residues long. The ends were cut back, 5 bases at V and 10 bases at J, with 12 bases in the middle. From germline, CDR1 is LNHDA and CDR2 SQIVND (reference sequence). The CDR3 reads CASSLGGSEQFF. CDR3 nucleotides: TGTGCCAGTAGTCTGGGGGGTAGCGAGCAGTTCTTC. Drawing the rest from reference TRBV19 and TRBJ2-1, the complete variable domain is DGGITQSPKYLFRKEGQNVTLSCEQNLNHDAMYWYRQDPGQGLRLIYYSQIVNDFQKGDIAEGYSVSREKKESFPLTVTSAQKNPTAFYLCASSLGGSEQFFGPGTRLTVL.

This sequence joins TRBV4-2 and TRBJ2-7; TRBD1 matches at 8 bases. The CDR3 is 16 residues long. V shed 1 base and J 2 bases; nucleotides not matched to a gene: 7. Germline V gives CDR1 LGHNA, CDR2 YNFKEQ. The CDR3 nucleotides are TGTGCCAGCAGCCAAGTTGGGCAGGGGGCCCCCTACGAGCAGTACTTC. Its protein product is CASSQVGQGAPYEQYF.

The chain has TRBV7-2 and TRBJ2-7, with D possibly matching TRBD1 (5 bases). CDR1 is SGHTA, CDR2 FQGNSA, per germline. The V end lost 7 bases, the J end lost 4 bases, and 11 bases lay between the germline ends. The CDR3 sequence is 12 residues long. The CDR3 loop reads CASTDDSYEQYF. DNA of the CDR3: TGTGCCAGCACCGATGACAGTTACGAGCAGTACTTC.

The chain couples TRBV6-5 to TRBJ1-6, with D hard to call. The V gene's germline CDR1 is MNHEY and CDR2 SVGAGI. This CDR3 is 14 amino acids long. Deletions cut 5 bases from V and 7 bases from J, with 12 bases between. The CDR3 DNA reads TGTGCCAGCAGTCCCCCGGCACTAAATTCACCCCTCCACTTT. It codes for CASSPPALNSPLHF.

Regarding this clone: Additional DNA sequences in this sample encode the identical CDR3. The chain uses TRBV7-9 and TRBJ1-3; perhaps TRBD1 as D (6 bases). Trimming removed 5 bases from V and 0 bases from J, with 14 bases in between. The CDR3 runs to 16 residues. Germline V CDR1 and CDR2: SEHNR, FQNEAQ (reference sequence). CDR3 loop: CASSPRDTSSGNTIYF. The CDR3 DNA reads TGTGCCAGCAGCCCTCGGGACACCAGCTCTGGAAACACCATATATTTT.

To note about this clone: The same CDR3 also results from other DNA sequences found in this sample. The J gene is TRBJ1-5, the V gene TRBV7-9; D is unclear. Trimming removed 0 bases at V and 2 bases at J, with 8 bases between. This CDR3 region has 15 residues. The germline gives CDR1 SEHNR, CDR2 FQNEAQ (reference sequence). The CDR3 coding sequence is TGTGCCAGCAGCTTAGCGGGAGGTGGCAATCAGCCCCAGCATTTT. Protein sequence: CASSLAGGGNQPQHF. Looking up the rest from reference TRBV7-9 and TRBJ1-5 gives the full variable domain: DTGVSQNPRHKITKRGQNVTFRCDPISEHNRLYWYRQTLGQGPEFLTYFQNEAQLEKSRLLSDRFSAERPKGSFSTLEIQRTEQGDSAMYLCASSLAGGGNQPQHFGDGTRLSIL.

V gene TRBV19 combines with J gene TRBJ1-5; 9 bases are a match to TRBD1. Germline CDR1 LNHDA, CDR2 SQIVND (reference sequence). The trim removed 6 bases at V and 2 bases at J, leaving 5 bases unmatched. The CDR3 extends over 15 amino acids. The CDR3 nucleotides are TGTGCCAGTAGCCACCGGGACAGGGGCAATCAGCCCCAGCATTTT. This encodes CASSHRDRGNQPQHF.

The CDR3, as DNA: TGCGCCAGCAGTACCGGGACAGGGGGGGATGAGCAGTTCTTC. Its translation: CASSTGTGGDEQFF. The chain combines TRBV5-1 with TRBJ2-1, with TRBD1 matching over 11 bases. Germline V gives CDR1 SGHRS, CDR2 YFSETQ. This CDR3 is 14 amino acids long. The ends lost 5 bases at V and 8 bases at J; junction bases unmatched: 6.

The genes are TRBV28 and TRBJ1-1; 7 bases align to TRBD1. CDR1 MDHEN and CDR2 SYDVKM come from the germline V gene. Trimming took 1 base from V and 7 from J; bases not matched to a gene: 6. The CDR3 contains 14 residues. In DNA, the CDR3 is TGTGCCAGCAGTTTATCAGGAACAGGGGATGAAGCTTTCTTT. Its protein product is CASSLSGTGDEAFF.

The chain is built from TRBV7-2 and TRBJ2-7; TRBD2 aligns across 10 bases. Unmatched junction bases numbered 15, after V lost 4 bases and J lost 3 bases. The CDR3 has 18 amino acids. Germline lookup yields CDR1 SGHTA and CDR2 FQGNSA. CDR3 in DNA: TGTGCCAGCAGCTCTCCTAGCGGGGGTTATTCATCGCGCTACGAGCAGTACTTC. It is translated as CASSSPSGGYSSRYEQYF.

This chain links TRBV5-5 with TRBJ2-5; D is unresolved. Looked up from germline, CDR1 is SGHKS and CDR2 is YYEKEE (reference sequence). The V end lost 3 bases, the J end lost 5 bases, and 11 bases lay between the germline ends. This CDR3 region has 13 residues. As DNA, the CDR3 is TGTGCCAGCAGCTCTAGTGGTATGGAGACCCAGTACTTC. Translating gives CASSSSGMETQYF.

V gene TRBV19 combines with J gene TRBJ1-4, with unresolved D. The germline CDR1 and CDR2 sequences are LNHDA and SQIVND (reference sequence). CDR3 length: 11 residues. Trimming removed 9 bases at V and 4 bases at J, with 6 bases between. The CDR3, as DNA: TGTGCCAGCAGAAATAATGAAAAACTGTTTTTT. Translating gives CASRNNEKLFF.

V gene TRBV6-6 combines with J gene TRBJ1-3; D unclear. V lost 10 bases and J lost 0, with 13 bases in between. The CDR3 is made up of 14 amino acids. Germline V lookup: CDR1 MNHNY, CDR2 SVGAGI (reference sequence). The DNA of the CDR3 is TGTGCCACCCAAGCGGGGAACTCTGGAAACACCATATATTTT. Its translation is CATQAGNSGNTIYF.

The CDR3 sequence is CASSQGHQNQPQHF. CDR3 DNA sequence: TGCGCCAGCAGCCAAGGACATCAGAATCAGCCCCAGCATTTT. The genes are TRBV4-3 and TRBJ1-5, with unresolved D. The CDR3 runs to 14 residues. Germline-derived CDR1 and CDR2 are LGHNA and YSLEER. The V end was cut by 1 base, the J end by 4 bases, with 8 bases between.

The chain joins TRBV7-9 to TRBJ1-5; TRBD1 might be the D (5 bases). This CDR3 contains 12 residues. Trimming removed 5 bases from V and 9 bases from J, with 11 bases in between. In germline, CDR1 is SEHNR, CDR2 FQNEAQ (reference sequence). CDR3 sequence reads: CASSPSGGPQHF. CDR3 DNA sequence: TGTGCCAGCAGCCCGAGCGGGGGGCCCCAGCATTTT.

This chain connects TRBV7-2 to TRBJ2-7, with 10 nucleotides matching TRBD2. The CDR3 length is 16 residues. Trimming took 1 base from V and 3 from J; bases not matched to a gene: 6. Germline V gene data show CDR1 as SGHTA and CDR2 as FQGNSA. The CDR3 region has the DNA TGTGCCAGCAGCTTAGGCCCTAGCGGGGGCCTCTACGAGCAGTACTTC. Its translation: CASSLGPSGGLYEQYF.

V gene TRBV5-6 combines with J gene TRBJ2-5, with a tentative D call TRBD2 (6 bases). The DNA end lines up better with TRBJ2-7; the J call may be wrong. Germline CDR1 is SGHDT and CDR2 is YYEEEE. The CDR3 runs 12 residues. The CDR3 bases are TGTGCCAGCAGCTTCGGGAGCTACGAGCAGTACTTC. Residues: CASSFGSYEQYF.